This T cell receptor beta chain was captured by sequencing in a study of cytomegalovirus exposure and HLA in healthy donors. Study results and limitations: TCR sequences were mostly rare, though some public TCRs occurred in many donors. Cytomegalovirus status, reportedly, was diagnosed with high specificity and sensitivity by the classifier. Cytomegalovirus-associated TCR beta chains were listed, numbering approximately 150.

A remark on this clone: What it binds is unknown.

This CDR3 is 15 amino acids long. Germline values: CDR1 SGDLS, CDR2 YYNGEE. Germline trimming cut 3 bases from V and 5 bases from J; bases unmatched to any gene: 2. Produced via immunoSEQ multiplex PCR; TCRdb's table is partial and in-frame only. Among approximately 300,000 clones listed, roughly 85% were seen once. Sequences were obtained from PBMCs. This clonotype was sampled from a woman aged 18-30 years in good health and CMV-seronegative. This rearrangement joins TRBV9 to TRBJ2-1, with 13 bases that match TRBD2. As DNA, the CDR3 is TGTGCCAGCAGCGACGGGACTAGCGGGAACAATGAGCAGTTCTTC. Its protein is CASSDGTSGNNEQFF.